One sample yielded the 31 T cell receptor beta chains listed below, sequenced in a study of T cell changes during pregnancy in multiple sclerosis. Assay used: immunoSEQ multiplex PCR; TCRdb lists only in-frame clones, some missing. The profile covers about 69,000 clones, with about 91% appearing a single time and 0.29% taken by the ten largest. Sequences were derived from CD4+ T cells from peripheral blood mononuclear cells, sampled in the third trimester of pregnancy. Receptor source: a female donor in good health, enrolled as a control in a pregnancy study.

This clone has a single count. The V and J genes are TRBV5-4 and TRBJ1-1, with 9 nucleotides matching TRBD1. The CDR3 is 14 amino acids. CDR1 is SGHNT and CDR2 is YYREEE in the germline V gene (reference sequence). With 5 bases clipped from V and 4 bases from J, the junction kept 6 bases outside the gene matches. The CDR3 loop is CASSSGTGSTEAFF. CDR3 sequence (DNA): TGTGCCAGCAGTTCCGGGACAGGGAGCACTGAAGCTTTCTTT.

This rearrangement joins TRBV7-2 to TRBJ1-2, with D hard to call. The germline V and J ends were trimmed by 1 base and 2 bases, with 11 bases remaining between them. The CDR3 is 15 amino acids. Germline V CDR1 and CDR2: SGHTA, FQGNSA. The CDR3 DNA sequence: TGTGCCAGCAGCTTAGAAACTGGAGACAACTATGGCTACACCTTC. Translation gives CASSLETGDNYGYTF.

This clone was recorded only once. The CDR3 region is CASSLTRTSAGELFF. The CDR3 region has the DNA TGTGCCAGCAGCTTAACTCGGACTAGCGCCGGGGAGCTGTTTTTT. This chain links TRBV7-3 with TRBJ2-2; 9 bases line up with TRBD2. The CDR3 is 15 amino acids. In germline, CDR1 is SGHTA, CDR2 FQGTGA. Trimming removed 0 bases from V and 6 bases from J; junction bases left unmatched: 2.

This chain joins TRBV29-1 and TRBJ1-6; 11 nucleotides agree with TRBD1. Trimming at V came to 7 bases and at J to 7 bases, leaving 3 bases not matched to a gene. The CDR3 spans 13 residues. Germline V CDR1 and CDR2: SQVTM, ANQGSEA. The CDR3 protein is CSAGTGGNSPLHF. The CDR3 nucleotides read TGCAGCGCTGGGACAGGGGGAAATTCACCCCTCCACTTT.

V gene TRBV19 combines with J gene TRBJ2-5, with D unresolved. The germline V gene has CDR1 LNHDA and CDR2 SQIVND (reference sequence). The ends were cut back, 5 bases at V and 1 base at J, with 8 bases in the middle. CDR3 size: 13 residues. Written as DNA, the CDR3 is TGTGCCAGTAGTCTTAACAGCCAAGAGACCCAGTACTTC. It encodes CASSLNSQETQYF.

The CDR3 here is CASSFDGVRTYEQYF. Here the CDR3 DNA reads TGCGCCAGCAGCTTTGACGGGGTTAGAACCTACGAGCAGTACTTC. V and J are TRBV5-1 and TRBJ2-7; D may be TRBD2 (5 bases). V was pared by 2 bases and J by 2 bases, with 14 bases between. Germline assignment: CDR1 SGHRS and CDR2 YFSETQ. This CDR3 has 15 residues. Variable domain in full (rest from reference TRBV5-1 and TRBJ2-7): KAGVTQTPRYLIKTRGQQVTLSCSPISGHRSVSWYQQTPGQGLQFLFEYFSETQRNKGNFPGRFSGRQFSNSRSEMNVSTLELGDSALYLCASSFDGVRTYEQYFGPGTRLTVT.

The J gene is TRBJ2-4, the V gene TRBV7-2; D is perhaps TRBD2 (5 bases). Trimming shortened V by 0 bases and J by 7 bases, and 7 bases separated the two germline ends. Germline V gene lookup returns CDR1 SGHTA and CDR2 FQGNSA. This CDR3 has 13 amino acids. CDR3 protein: CASSLARENIQYF. CDR3 sequence (DNA): TGTGCCAGCAGCTTAGCTAGGGAGAACATTCAGTACTTC.

Turning to this clone: Other DNA sequences in the sample encode the same CDR3. The genes are TRBV6-5 and TRBJ1-1; D remains unclear. Deletions cut 2 bases from V and 0 bases from J, with 10 bases between. Germline-derived CDR1 and CDR2 are MNHEY and SVGAGI. The CDR3 contains 15 residues. Here the CDR3 reads CASSYARQMNTEAFF. CDR3 nucleotide sequence: TGTGCCAGCAGTTACGCCCGACAAATGAACACTGAAGCTTTCTTT.

The chain uses TRBV5-1 and TRBJ1-3, with 8 bases lining up with TRBD1. Per germline, CDR1 SGHRS and CDR2 YFSETQ. The ends lost 4 bases at V and 0 bases at J; junction bases unmatched: 3. This CDR3 comprises 15 residues. CDR3 sequence: CASSGGTGSGNTIYF. CDR3 in DNA: TGCGCCAGCAGCGGAGGGACAGGCTCTGGAAACACCATATATTTT.

This chain joins TRBV9 and TRBJ1-1; D gene unclear. Between the trimmed V and J ends, which lost 0 bases and 7 bases, there was a span of 10 bases. The length of the CDR3 is 13 residues. The germline gives CDR1 SGDLS, CDR2 YYNGEE. CDR3 nucleotides: TGTGCCAGCAGCGTAGTCTCGGGTATTGAAGCTTTCTTT. Translated, it gives CASSVVSGIEAFF. Using reference TRBV9 and TRBJ1-1 for the parts outside the CDR3, the full variable domain is DSGVTQTPKHLITATGQRVTLRCSPRSGDLSVYWYQQSLDQGLQFLIQYYNGEERAKGNILERFSAQQFPDLHSELNLSSLELGDSALYFCASSVVSGIEAFFGQGTRLTVV.

The chain combines TRBV5-6 with TRBJ1-1; a possible D gene is TRBD1 (6 bases). The CDR3 consists of 14 residues. Germline loops: CDR1 SGHDT, CDR2 YYEEEE. V lost 5 bases, J lost 1 base, and 12 bases lay in between. The CDR3 bases are TGTGCCAGCAGGAACTCCAGGGGGAACACTGAAGCTTTCTTT. It yields the protein CASRNSRGNTEAFF.

This chain uses TRBV5-1 with TRBJ2-2; the match to TRBD1 covers 10 bases. Trimming removed 6 bases from V and 3 bases from J; junction bases left unmatched: 5. Per the germline V gene, CDR1 is SGHRS and CDR2 is YFSETQ. The CDR3 is made up of 15 amino acids. The CDR3 nucleotides are TGCGCCAGCAACCTGGGGACAGGGGACACCGGGGAGCTGTTTTTT. It codes for CASNLGTGDTGELFF.

The chain joins TRBV6-5 to TRBJ2-7; 7 nucleotides align to TRBD1. Germline CDR1 is MNHEY and CDR2 is SVGAGI. This CDR3 spans 14 amino acids. Trimming at V came to 5 bases and at J to 7 bases, leaving 11 bases not matched to a gene. The CDR3 region is CASSKRQGKEEQYF. The CDR3 nucleotides are TGTGCCAGCAGTAAACGACAGGGTAAAGAAGAGCAGTACTTC.

CDR3 residues: CASSLAANSNEQFF. In DNA form, the CDR3 reads TGTGCCAGCAGCTTAGCGGCCAACAGTAATGAGCAGTTCTTC. The chain links TRBV7-2 to TRBJ2-1; D is unresolved. Trimming took 0 bases from V and 7 from J, leaving 10 bases between them. CDR1 and CDR2 from the germline V gene are SGHTA and FQGNSA. This CDR3 spans 14 amino acids.

J is TRBJ1-6 and V is TRBV9; 9 positions match TRBD1. V was pared by 4 bases and J by 7 bases, with 6 bases of the junction left unmatched. Germline V gives CDR1 SGDLS, CDR2 YYNGEE. This CDR3 has 15 amino acids. This CDR3 reads CASSSATGGNSPLHF. CDR3 nucleotide sequence: TGTGCCAGCAGCTCCGCGACAGGGGGAAATTCACCCCTCCACTTT.

The chain couples TRBV18 to TRBJ1-5; TRBD1 might be the D (5 bases). The CDR3 length is 14 residues. Germline assignment: CDR1 KGHSH and CDR2 LQKENI. V was trimmed by 4 bases and J by 2 bases, leaving 9 bases between them. CDR3 in DNA: TGTGCCAGCTCACGGGGAGGGGGCAATCAGCCCCAGCATTTT. Its translation is CASSRGGGNQPQHF.

The rearrangement joins TRBV5-4 to TRBJ1-2; D remains ambiguous. Trimming took off 3 bases at V and 7 bases at J, with 13 bases between the two ends. The CDR3 spans 13 residues. Germline CDR1 SGHNT, CDR2 YYREEE (reference sequence). CDR3 in DNA: TGTGCCAGCAGCTGGAGTTCTGAGACTGGCTACACCTTC. It specifies CASSWSSETGYTF.

The chain links TRBV6-6 to TRBJ1-2; 8 bases line up with TRBD1. The CDR3 is 15 residues long. The V gene's germline CDR1 is MNHNY and CDR2 SVGAGI (reference sequence). With 5 bases clipped from V and 7 bases from J, the junction kept 12 bases outside the gene matches. CDR3 protein: CASSTRDRMITGYTF. The DNA of the CDR3 is TGTGCCAGCAGTACCCGGGACAGGATGATCACTGGCTACACCTTC.

The chain is built from TRBV5-1 and TRBJ1-1, with no clear D. The CDR3 sequence is 15 residues long. V was cut by 0 bases and J by 4 bases, with 13 bases left in between. CDR1 and CDR2 (germline): SGHRS, YFSETQ. CDR3 bases: TGCGCCAGCAGCTTGGCCTCTGGAGGGATCACTGAAGCTTTCTTT. Protein: CASSLASGGITEAFF.

This rearrangement joins TRBV14 to TRBJ1-3; 10 nucleotides agree with TRBD1. The CDR3 covers 17 residues. Unmatched junction bases numbered 6, after V lost 4 bases and J lost 0 bases. Germline CDR1 and CDR2: SGHDN and FVKESK. CDR3 nucleotides: TGTGCCAGCAGCCCCCGGACAGGGGGGATCTCTGGAAACACCATATATTTT. Protein: CASSPRTGGISGNTIYF.

This sequence joins TRBV5-1 and TRBJ1-3; TRBD1 matches at 7 bases. The CDR3 has 15 residues. The germline V gene encodes CDR1 SGHRS and CDR2 YFSETQ. Trimming at V came to 5 bases and at J to 4 bases, leaving 9 bases not matched to a gene. The CDR3 DNA reads as TGCGCCAGCAGTCGAGAGGGGGCGCGCGGAAACACCATATATTTT. Protein product: CASSREGARGNTIYF. The variable domain in full, completed from reference TRBV5-1 and TRBJ1-3, reads KAGVTQTPRYLIKTRGQQVTLSCSPISGHRSVSWYQQTPGQGLQFLFEYFSETQRNKGNFPGRFSGRQFSNSRSEMNVSTLELGDSALYLCASSREGARGNTIYFGEGSWLTVV.

The chain couples TRBV18 to TRBJ2-1; 16 nucleotides align to TRBD2. The CDR3 loop spans 18 amino acids. CDR1 KGHSH and CDR2 LQKENI come from the germline V gene. Losses at the gene ends were 6 bases for V and 2 bases for J; bases not matched to a gene: 7. Here the CDR3 reads CASSPGTSGGATYNEQFF. DNA for the CDR3: TGTGCCAGCTCCCCAGGGACTAGCGGGGGGGCCACCTACAATGAGCAGTTCTTC.

The genes are TRBV30 and TRBJ1-4, with 11 bases fitting TRBD1. The CDR3 consists of 15 residues. From germline, CDR1 is GTSNPN and CDR2 SVGIG (reference sequence). V shed 5 bases and J 8 bases; nucleotides not matched to a gene: 10. In nucleotides, the CDR3 is TGTGCCTGGCGCAAAGGACAGGGGGCGGGGGAAAAACTGTTTTTT. It specifies CAWRKGQGAGEKLFF.

V usage is TRBV9 and J usage is TRBJ1-1, with TRBD1 as a possible D gene (5 bases). The CDR3 is 16 amino acids. With 0 bases removed from V and 2 bases from J, the gap between germline ends came to 14 bases. Germline V gene data show CDR1 as SGDLS and CDR2 as YYNGEE. CDR3 sequence (DNA): TGTGCCAGCAGCGTAGTGTTGGGGGGGGTAAACACTGAAGCTTTCTTT. Translated, it gives CASSVVLGGVNTEAFF.

The chain uses TRBV19 and TRBJ1-4, with TRBD1 matching 9 bases. J gave up 6 bases and V 5 bases, and 4 bases lay outside the gene matches. This CDR3 has 14 amino acids. Germline CDR1 reads LNHDA; CDR2 reads SQIVND (reference sequence). CDR3 in amino acids: CASSPRTGDEKLFF. CDR3 in DNA: TGTGCCAGTAGTCCACGGACAGGGGATGAAAAACTGTTTTTT.

The chain couples TRBV7-2 to TRBJ2-7, with 7 positions matching TRBD1. This CDR3 is 14 amino acids long. V was clipped by 4 bases and J by 3 bases; unmatched bases: 6. CDR1 and CDR2 (germline): SGHTA, FQGNSA. CDR3 nucleotide sequence: TGTGCCAGCAGCTCCTGGACAGGTCTCTACGAGCAGTACTTC. This encodes CASSSWTGLYEQYF.

The rearrangement uses TRBV11-2 and TRBJ2-1; 12 bases agree with TRBD2. CDR1 SGHAT and CDR2 FQNNGV come from the germline V gene. The CDR3 runs to 17 residues. Trimming at V came to 4 bases and at J to 0 bases, leaving 4 bases not matched to a gene. CDR3 amino acids: CASSSTSGGVSYNEQFF. The CDR3 DNA reads TGTGCCAGCAGCTCGACTAGCGGGGGTGTCTCCTACAATGAGCAGTTCTTC.

The V gene is TRBV23-1, the J gene TRBJ1-6, with D possibly being TRBD1 (6 bases). TRBV23-1 is identified as an open reading frame with a role that is uncertain. There are 20 residues in the CDR3. V was shortened by 0 bases and J by 7 bases, with 25 bases between the two germline ends. The CDR3 bases are TGCGCCAGCAGTCAATCGGAAGGTTTCAGGGGATGGGCGATGAATTCACCCCTCCACTTT. Amino acid sequence: CASSQSEGFRGWAMNSPLHF.

This chain uses TRBV7-2 with TRBJ2-5; D might be TRBD2 (7 bases). V dropped 5 bases and J dropped 5 bases, with 18 bases sitting between them. The V gene's germline CDR1 is SGHTA and CDR2 FQGNSA. The CDR3 sequence is 15 residues long. The CDR3 is CASSGRAGAGETQYF. CDR3 sequence (DNA): TGTGCCAGCAGCGGGAGGGCGGGGGCCGGGGAGACCCAGTACTTC.

This rearrangement joins TRBV7-2 to TRBJ1-5; D perhaps matches TRBD1 (5 bases). The V and J ends lost 2 bases and 0 bases respectively, with 14 bases between them. CDR1 is SGHTA and CDR2 is FQGNSA in the germline V gene. The CDR3 has 17 amino acids. The CDR3 DNA is TGTGCCAGCAGCTTATCTCCGTCAGGGCATAGCAATCAGCCCCAGCATTTT. Its protein is CASSLSPSGHSNQPQHF.

The chain has TRBV7-9 and TRBJ1-1; possibly TRBD1 for D (5 bases). Deletions cut 3 bases from V and 4 bases from J, with 18 bases between. The CDR3 has 16 amino acids. Germline V gene data show CDR1 as SEHNR and CDR2 as FQNEAQ (reference sequence). CDR3 sequence: CASSFAQGLPTTEAFF. CDR3 DNA sequence: TGTGCCAGCAGCTTCGCGCAGGGACTCCCAACCACTGAAGCTTTCTTT.